One T cell receptor beta chain is described in this entry. Symptom resolution, clearance, or two negative PCRs marked donors in Cohort 3 as recovered. This record comes from a study of blood T cell repertoires in COVID-19. About the research overall: There were acute and convalescent COVID-19 samples, and they came from the United States, Italy and Spain. Nucleic acid was either cDNA or gDNA, and it came from T cells, B-cell-depleted T cells, or PBMCs.

Produced via immunoSEQ multiplex PCR; TCRdb's table is partial and in-frame only. This table holds over 300,000 clones, around nine tenths found once. This CDR3 has 11 amino acids. The source of this sequence is a woman aged 40 to 50 who had recovered from COVID-19. Sequencing used PBMCs or T cells enriched from blood (not recorded which). V is TRBV21-1 and J is TRBJ2-1; the table names TRBD1, a call not compared with the DNA. TRBV21-1 is reported as a pseudogene. Written as DNA, the CDR3 is TGTGCCAGCAGCAAACAAAATGAGCAGTTCTTC. Residues: CASSKQNEQFF.